This TCR beta chain was recorded in a study of Ad26.COV2.S vaccination and SARS-CoV-2 variants. Study results and limitations: Placebo recipients had lower spike-specific TCR breadth than vaccine recipients. It was reported that spike-specific CD8+ and CD4+ T cell responses were substantially broad after vaccination.

The V gene's germline CDR1 is SGHRS and CDR2 YFSETQ. This CDR3 region has 15 residues. V trimming: 4 bases; J trimming: 4 bases; junction bases outside the gene matches: 4. Treatment given: approximately 18 received Ad26.COV2.S at low or high dose, single or two shots; about 5 received placebo; per-sample allocation not given. Samples analyzed were those drawn on day 63 after the first vaccine or placebo injection. Vaccination used an Ad26 vector expressing Wuhan-strain SARS-CoV-2 spike. Produced via immunoSEQ multiplex PCR; TCRdb's table is partial and in-frame only. There are around 450,000 clones in the sample; around 89% occur only once, and approximately 4% lies in the top ten. Points on this clone: Its matching antigen is unknown.

Sample: peripheral blood, taken in a trial of Ad26.COV2.S vaccine versus placebo. This TCR came from a person between 18 and 59 years old who received the Ad26.COV2.S COVID-19 vaccine or a placebo. The chain recombines TRBV5-1 with TRBJ2-1; TRBD1 agrees at 11 bases. The CDR3 spells CASSKGQGAYNEQFF. The CDR3 bases are TGCGCCAGCAGCAAAGGACAGGGGGCATACAATGAGCAGTTCTTC.